This T cell receptor beta chain was captured by sequencing in a study of shared clonotypes between healthy human individuals. Data came from immunoSEQ multiplex PCR; TCRdb stores just in-frame clones and leaves some out. The table records around 2.5 million clones, 93% of them present only once. Germline loops: CDR1 KGHSH, CDR2 LQKENI. The ends lost 2 bases at V and 4 bases at J; junction bases unmatched: 3. There are 14 residues in the CDR3. Concerning this clone itself: Additional DNA sequences in this sample encode the identical CDR3.

The receptor comes from a man aged 18-30 years in good health. Some clones in this sample may be carry-over from other donors' samples. Sequenced: naive CD4+ T cells from PBMCs. Regarding subset: CD45RA+ positively selected. The rearrangement links TRBV18 to TRBJ1-1; 8 nucleotides agree with TRBD1. The CDR3: CASSPGQGVTEAFF. CDR3 bases: TGTGCCAGCTCACCAGGACAGGGCGTCACTGAAGCTTTCTTT.